A selection of T cell receptor beta chains follows, all from one sample in a study of blood T cells in healthy people across ages. Using its own MiXCR run on the 5' RACE reads, TCRdb lists one record per CDR3 protein. Here the sample spans 550,000 to 650,000 distinct CDR3 sequences, over 25% being singletons. These sequences were also reported in another study, on T cells of mothers and their children.

The sequenced sample consisted of blood. All receptors derive from a boy between 2 and 10 years old in good health. Both conserved end residues are part of each CDR3. D genes are given only for firm matches. Clone size appears in some rows only: once, few, many, or a class for an expanded clone.

abundance,j_gene,v_gene,d_gene,CDR3aa,CDR3nt
few,TRBJ2-1,TRBV14,-,CASSQEWASGNEQFF,TGTGCCAGCAGCCAAGAATGGGCCAGCGGGAATGAGCAGTTCTTC
-,TRBJ2-3,TRBV13,-,CASSSGLSSDTQYF,TGTGCCAGCAGCTCCGGACTATCTTCAGATACGCAGTATTTT
few,TRBJ1-2,TRBV6-1,-,CASSELIRDGYTF,TGTGCCAGCAGTGAATTAATCCGTGATGGCTACACCTTC
-,TRBJ2-7,TRBV12-3/TRBV12-4,TRBD2,CASRGLAGGTYEQYF,TGTGCCAGCAGAGGACTAGCGGGAGGTACCTACGAGCAGTACTTC
few,TRBJ2-1,TRBV14,-,CASSQGRGEQFF,TGTGCCAGCAGCCAAGGACGGGGTGAGCAGTTCTTC
-,TRBJ2-3,TRBV7-2,-,CASSLILAATDTQYF,TGTGCCAGCAGCTTAATCCTAGCCGCCACAGATACGCAGTATTTT
-,TRBJ1-6,TRBV6-1,-,CASSGEGLGNSPLHF,TGTGCCAGCAGTGGGGAGGGCCTCGGTAATTCACCCCTCCACTTT
-,TRBJ2-3,TRBV5-1,-,CASSWQGKSTDTQYF,TGCGCCAGCAGCTGGCAGGGGAAGAGCACAGATACGCAGTATTTT
few,TRBJ2-7,TRBV29-1,TRBD2,CSVDDPGGAYEQYF,TGCAGCGTTGACGACCCCGGGGGGGCCTACGAGCAGTACTTC
-,TRBJ2-3,TRBV4-1,-,CASSQDQGSGTDTQYF,TGCGCCAGCAGCCAAGATCAGGGGTCGGGGACAGATACGCAGTATTTT
few,TRBJ2-7,TRBV5-1,-,CASSLDQGPYEQYF,TGCGCCAGCAGCTTGGACCAGGGCCCCTACGAGCAGTACTTC
-,TRBJ2-5,TRBV5-4,TRBD2,CASSLFLAGKVETQYF,TGTGCCAGCAGCTTGTTCCTAGCGGGAAAAGTGGAGACCCAGTACTTC
few,TRBJ2-1,TRBV6-1,-,CASTHRGGEQFF,TGTGCCAGCACCCACAGGGGAGGCGAGCAGTTCTTC
few,TRBJ1-3,TRBV15,-,CATSRDGSHSGNTTYF,TGTGCCACCAGCAGAGATGGATCCCACTCTGGAAACACCACATATTTT
-,TRBJ1-4,TRBV29-1,-,CSVRLTVINEKLFF,TGCAGCGTTCGATTGACGGTCATTAATGAAAAACTGTTTTTT
few,TRBJ2-7,TRBV7-9,TRBD2,CASSLKAGAYEQYF,TGTGCCAGCAGCTTGAAGGCGGGAGCTTACGAGCAGTACTTC
-,TRBJ2-7,TRBV5-5,TRBD2,CASGGVSSYEQYF,TGTGCCAGCGGGGGGGTGAGCTCCTACGAGCAGTACTTC
-,TRBJ1-6,TRBV3-1,-,CASSQDALSGSPLHF,TGTGCCAGCAGCCAAGATGCCCTAAGTGGGTCACCCCTCCACTTT
-,TRBJ2-3,TRBV7-2,-,CASSLAPSMQYF,TGTGCCAGCAGCTTAGCGCCTAGCATGCAGTATTTT
few,TRBJ2-1,TRBV20-1,-,CSAPNWRDASYNEQFF,TGCAGTGCCCCGAATTGGCGCGACGCCTCGTACAATGAGCAGTTCTTC